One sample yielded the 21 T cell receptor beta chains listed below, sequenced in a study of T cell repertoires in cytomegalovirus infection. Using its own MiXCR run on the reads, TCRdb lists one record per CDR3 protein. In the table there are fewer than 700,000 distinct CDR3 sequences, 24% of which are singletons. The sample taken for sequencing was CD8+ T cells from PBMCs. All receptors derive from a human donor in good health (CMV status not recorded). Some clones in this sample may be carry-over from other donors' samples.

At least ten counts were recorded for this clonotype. CDR3 protein: CASSLRALVNTGELFF. The CDR3, as DNA: TGTGCCAGCAGCTTAAGGGCCTTAGTGAACACCGGGGAGCTGTTTTTT. The chain is built from TRBV7-6 and TRBJ2-2; unclear D gene. From germline, CDR1 is SGHVS and CDR2 FNYEAQ. Trimming removed 2 bases at V and 1 base at J, with 11 bases between. The CDR3 length is 16 residues.

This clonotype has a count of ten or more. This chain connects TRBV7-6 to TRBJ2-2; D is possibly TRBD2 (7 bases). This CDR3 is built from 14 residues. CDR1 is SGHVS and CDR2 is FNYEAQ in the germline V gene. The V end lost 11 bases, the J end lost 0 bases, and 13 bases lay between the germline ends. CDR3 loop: CAGRDTSNTGELFF. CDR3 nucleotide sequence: TGTGCCGGGAGGGACACCTCGAACACCGGGGAGCTGTTTTTT.

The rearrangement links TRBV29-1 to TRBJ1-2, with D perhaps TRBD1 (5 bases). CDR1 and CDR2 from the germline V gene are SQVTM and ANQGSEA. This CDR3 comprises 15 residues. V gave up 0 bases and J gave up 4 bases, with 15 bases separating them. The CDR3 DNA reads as TGCAGCGTTGAAGATCGGGGGTTACTAGCCTATGGCTACACCTTC. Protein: CSVEDRGLLAYGYTF.

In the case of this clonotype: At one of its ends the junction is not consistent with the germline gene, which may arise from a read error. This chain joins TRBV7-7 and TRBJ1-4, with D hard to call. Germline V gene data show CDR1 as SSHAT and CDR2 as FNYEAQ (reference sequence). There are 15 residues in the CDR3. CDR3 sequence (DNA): TGTGCTAGCAGCCCCAGCTACGGGGCTAATGAAAAACTGTTTTTT. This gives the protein CASSPSYGANEKLFF.

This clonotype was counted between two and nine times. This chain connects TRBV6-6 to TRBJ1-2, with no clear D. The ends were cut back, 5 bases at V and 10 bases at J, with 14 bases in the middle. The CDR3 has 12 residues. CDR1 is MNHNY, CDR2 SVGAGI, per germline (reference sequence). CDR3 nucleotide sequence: TGTGCCAGCAGTCCATCAATGAGAGACTACACCTTC. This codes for CASSPSMRDYTF.

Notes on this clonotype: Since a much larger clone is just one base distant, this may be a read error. CDR3 DNA sequence: TGTGCCAACATCGGACTAGCGGGTAATACGCAGTATTTT. Translated, it gives CANIGLAGNTQYF. The chain couples TRBV7-2 to TRBJ2-3, with 11 bases fitting TRBD2. V dropped 10 bases and J dropped 7; count of bases not matched to a gene: 7. This CDR3 region has 13 residues. Germline CDR1 is SGHTA and CDR2 is FQGNSA.

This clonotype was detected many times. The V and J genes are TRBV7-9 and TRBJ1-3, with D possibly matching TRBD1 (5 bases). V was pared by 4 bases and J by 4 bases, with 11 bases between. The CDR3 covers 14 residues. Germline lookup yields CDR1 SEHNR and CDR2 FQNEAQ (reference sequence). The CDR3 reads CASSYRDEGNTIYF. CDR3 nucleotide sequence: TGTGCCAGCAGCTACCGGGACGAGGGAAACACCATATATTTT.

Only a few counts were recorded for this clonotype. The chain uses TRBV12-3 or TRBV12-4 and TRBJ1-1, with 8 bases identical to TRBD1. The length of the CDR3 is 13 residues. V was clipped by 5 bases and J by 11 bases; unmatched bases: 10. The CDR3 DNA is TGTGCCAGCAGTCGTGCCAGGGGGCTCTTGGCTTTCTTT. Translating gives CASSRARGLLAFF.

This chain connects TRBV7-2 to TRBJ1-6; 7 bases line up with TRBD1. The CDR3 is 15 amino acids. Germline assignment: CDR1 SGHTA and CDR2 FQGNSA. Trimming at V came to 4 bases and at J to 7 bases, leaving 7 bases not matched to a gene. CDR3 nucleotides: TGTGCCAGCAGCTCCCGGACAGGACTAAATTCACCCCTCCACTTT. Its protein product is CASSSRTGLNSPLHF.

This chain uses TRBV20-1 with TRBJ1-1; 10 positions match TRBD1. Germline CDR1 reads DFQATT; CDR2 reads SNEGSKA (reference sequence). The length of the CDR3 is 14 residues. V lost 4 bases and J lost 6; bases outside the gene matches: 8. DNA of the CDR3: TGCAGTGCTAAGAGCCCCGGGACAGGGGCTGAAGCTTTCTTT. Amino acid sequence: CSAKSPGTGAEAFF.

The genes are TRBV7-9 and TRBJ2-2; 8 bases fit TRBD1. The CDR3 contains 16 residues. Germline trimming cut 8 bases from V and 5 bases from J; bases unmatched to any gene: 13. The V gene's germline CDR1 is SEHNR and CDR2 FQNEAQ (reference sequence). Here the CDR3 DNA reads TGTGCCAGCGGACAGGGCGCTTTTGGAGGGACCGGGGAGCTGTTTTTT. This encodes CASGQGAFGGTGELFF. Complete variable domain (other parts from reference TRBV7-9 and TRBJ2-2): DTGVSQNPRHKITKRGQNVTFRCDPISEHNRLYWYRQTLGQGPEFLTYFQNEAQLEKSRLLSDRFSAERPKGSFSTLEIQRTEQGDSAMYLCASGQGAFGGTGELFFGEGSRLTVL.

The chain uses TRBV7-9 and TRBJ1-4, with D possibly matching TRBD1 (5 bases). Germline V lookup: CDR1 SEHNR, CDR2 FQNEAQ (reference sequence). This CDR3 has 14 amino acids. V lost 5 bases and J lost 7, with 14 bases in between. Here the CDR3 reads CASSIIGGSEKLFF. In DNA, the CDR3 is TGTGCCAGCAGCATTATCGGGGGGAGTGAAAAACTGTTTTTT.

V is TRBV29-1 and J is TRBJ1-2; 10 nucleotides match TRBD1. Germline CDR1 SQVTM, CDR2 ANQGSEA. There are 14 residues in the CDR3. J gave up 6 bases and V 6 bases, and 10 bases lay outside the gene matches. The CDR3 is CSVSPDRGKHGYTF. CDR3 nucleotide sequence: TGCAGCGTCTCCCCGGACAGGGGGAAGCATGGCTACACCTTC.

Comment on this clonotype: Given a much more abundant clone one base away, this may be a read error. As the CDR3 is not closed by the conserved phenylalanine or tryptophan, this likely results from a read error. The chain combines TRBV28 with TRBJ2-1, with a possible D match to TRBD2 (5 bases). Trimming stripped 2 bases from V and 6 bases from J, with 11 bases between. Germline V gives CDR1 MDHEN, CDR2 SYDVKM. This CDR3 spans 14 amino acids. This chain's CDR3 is CASSLEGRGNEQFL. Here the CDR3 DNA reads TGTGCCAGCAGTTTAGAAGGTCGGGGCAATGAGCAGTTCTTA.

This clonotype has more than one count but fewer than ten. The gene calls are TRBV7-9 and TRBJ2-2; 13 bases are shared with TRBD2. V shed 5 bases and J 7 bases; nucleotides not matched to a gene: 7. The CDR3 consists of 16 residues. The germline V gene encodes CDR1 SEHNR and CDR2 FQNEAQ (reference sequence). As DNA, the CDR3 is TGTGCCAGCAGCAAACTAGCGGGGGGGCCCGACGGGGAGCTGTTTTTT. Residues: CASSKLAGGPDGELFF.

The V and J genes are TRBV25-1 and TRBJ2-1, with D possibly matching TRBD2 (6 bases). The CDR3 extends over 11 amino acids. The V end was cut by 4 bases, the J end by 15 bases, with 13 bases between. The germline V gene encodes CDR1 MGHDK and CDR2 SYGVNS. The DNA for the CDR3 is TGTGCCAGCAGTGCTACGGGGACTCGGTTCTTC. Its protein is CASSATGTRFF.

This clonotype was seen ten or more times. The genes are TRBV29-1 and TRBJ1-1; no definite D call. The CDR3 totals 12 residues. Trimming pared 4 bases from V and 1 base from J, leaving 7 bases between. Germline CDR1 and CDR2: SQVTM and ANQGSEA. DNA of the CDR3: TGCAGCGTTGCCCCCCCGAACACTGAAGCTTTCTTT. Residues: CSVAPPNTEAFF. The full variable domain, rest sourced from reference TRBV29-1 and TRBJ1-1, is SAVISQKPSRDICQRGTSLTIQCQVDSQVTMMFWYRQQPGQSLTLIATANQGSEATYESGFVIDKFPISRPNLTFSTLTVSNMSPEDSSIYLCSVAPPNTEAFFGQGTRLTVV.

CDR3 DNA sequence: TGTGCCAGCCGGGGAGGGGCAGAGTACGAGCAGTACGTC. It is translated as CASRGGAEYEQYV. The chain recombines TRBV6-1 with TRBJ2-7, with TRBD2 matching 7 bases. With V trimmed by 8 bases and J by 4 bases, 8 bases remained unmatched. CDR3 length: 13 residues. From germline, CDR1 is MNHNS and CDR2 SASEGT.

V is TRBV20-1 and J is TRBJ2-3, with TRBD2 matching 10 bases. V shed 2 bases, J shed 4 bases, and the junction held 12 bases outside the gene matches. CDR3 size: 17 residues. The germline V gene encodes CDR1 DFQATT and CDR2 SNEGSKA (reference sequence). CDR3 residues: CSARRAGGPFLSDTQYF. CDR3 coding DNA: TGCAGTGCTAGAAGAGCGGGGGGGCCGTTCCTATCAGATACGCAGTATTTT.

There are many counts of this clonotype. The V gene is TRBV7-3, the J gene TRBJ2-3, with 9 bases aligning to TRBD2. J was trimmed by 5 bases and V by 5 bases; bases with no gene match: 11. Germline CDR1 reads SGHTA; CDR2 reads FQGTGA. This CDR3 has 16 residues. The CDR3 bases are TGTGCCAGCAGCCCGGTCCAGCGGGGGGTGAGAGATACGCAGTATTTT. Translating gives CASSPVQRGVRDTQYF. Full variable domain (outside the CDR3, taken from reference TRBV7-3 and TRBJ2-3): GAGVSQTPSNKVTEKGKYVELRCDPISGHTALYWYRQSLGQGPEFLIYFQGTGAADDSGLPNDRFFAVRPEGSVSTLKIQRTERGDSAVYLCASSPVQRGVRDTQYFGPGTRLTVL.

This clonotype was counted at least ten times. CDR3 in amino acids: CASSLVSRPDEKLFF. For the CDR3, the DNA is TGTGCCAGCAGTTTAGTAAGCAGGCCGGATGAAAAACTGTTTTTT. The chain uses TRBV28 and TRBJ1-4; D is unresolved. Per the germline V gene, CDR1 is MDHEN and CDR2 is SYDVKM. The CDR3 sequence is 15 residues long. Trimming stripped 2 bases from V and 6 bases from J, with 13 bases between.